The source of this TCR beta chain is a study of long-term antiretroviral therapy in people with HIV. The CDR3 has 13 residues. Trimming took off 5 bases at V and 5 bases at J, with 12 bases between the two ends. CDR1 and CDR2 (germline): SGHTA, FQGTGA. About this clone: Its specificity is unknown.

Points from the study as a whole: No data were available on ART adherence, viral resistance or therapy changes. HIV repertoires spanned tighter CDR3 length ranges than controls did.

Investigators performed immunoSEQ version v3.0 at survey level. Measured with immunoSEQ multiplex PCR; TCRdb has only the in-frame clones, and not every one. The sample shows 25,000 to 35,000 clones, more than 70% of them seen only once. The sample here was unsorted PBMCs, taken 1.5 years before starting antiretroviral therapy. The receptor was isolated from a young man with HIV. V is TRBV7-3 and J is TRBJ2-5; no clear D. CDR3 loop: CASSPPSRETQYF. The DNA for the CDR3 is TGTGCCAGCAGCCCCCCCTCTCGCGAGACCCAGTACTTC.